A selection of T cell receptor beta chains follows, all from one sample in a study of T cells in localized non-small cell lung cancer. Clones were read by immunoSEQ multiplex PCR, and TCRdb kept only the in-frame ones, dropping some. The sample contains around 30,000 clones, 88% of which appear only once. The sample here was peripheral blood, taken before any cancer treatment. These receptors all come from a female donor older than 55 with stage III squamous cell lung carcinoma. Each CDR3 is given with its conserved first and last residue. The D gene is left open where the match is weak. Size values are once, few and many counts, or a class for expanded clones, and some rows have none.

>TRBJ1-5|-|-|TRBV19
CASSIDRGVSNQPQHF
TGTGCCAGTAGTATAGATCGAGGGGTGAGCAATCAGCCCCAGCATTTT
>TRBJ1-1|-|-|TRBV7-8
CASSLDLGQEAFF
TGTGCCAGCAGCTTAGATCTAGGACAAGAAGCTTTCTTT
>TRBJ2-3|-|-|TRBV11-2
CASSLELRGTDTQYF
TGTGCCAGCAGCTTAGAATTGCGGGGCACAGATACGCAGTATTTT
>TRBJ1-2|-|TRBD1|TRBV29-1
CSVLTGQGYGYTF
TGCAGCGTTTTAACCGGACAGGGCTATGGCTACACCTTC
>TRBJ2-5|-|-|TRBV18
CASSPPDGQGGYF
TGTGCCAGCTCACCGCCTGACGGGCAGGGTGGTTACTTC
>TRBJ2-7|-|TRBD1|TRBV6-5
CASGPGQRYEQYF
TGTGCCAGTGGGCCGGGACAGAGGTACGAGCAGTACTTC
>TRBJ1-6|-|TRBD1|TRBV19
CASRGGQLLNSPLHF
TGTGCCAGTAGGGGGGGACAGCTCCTTAATTCACCCCTCCACTTT
>TRBJ2-5|-|-|TRBV11-2
CASSLEFPGETQYF
TGTGCCAGCAGCTTAGAATTTCCAGGAGAGACCCAGTACTTC
>TRBJ1-1|-|TRBD1|TRBV27
CASSLFPGQGEWNTEAFF
TGTGCCAGCAGTTTATTCCCGGGACAGGGGGAGTGGAACACTGAAGCTTTCTTT
>TRBJ2-7|once|-|TRBV7-2
CASSGGIGNYEQYF
TGTGCCAGCAGCGGGGGTATTGGGAACTACGAGCAGTACTTC
>TRBJ1-6|-|-|TRBV6-6
CASRQGGLSPLHF
TGTGCCAGCAGGCAAGGAGGGCTGTCACCCCTCCACTTT
>TRBJ2-7|-|-|TRBV5-4
CASSLGHGSYEQYF
TGTGCCAGCAGCTTGGGACACGGGAGCTACGAGCAGTACTTC
>TRBJ1-2|-|-|TRBV9
CASSVADVMGGYTF
TGTGCCAGCAGCGTAGCAGACGTAATGGGTGGCTACACCTTC
>TRBJ2-7|once|TRBD2|TRBV5-4
CASSSGTSGFYEQYF
TGTGCCAGCAGCAGCGGGACTAGCGGCTTCTACGAGCAGTACTTC
>TRBJ2-1|-|-|TRBV9
CASSVMGNGGDEQFF
TGTGCCAGCAGCGTAATGGGTAATGGCGGCGATGAGCAGTTCTTC
>TRBJ1-3|-|TRBD1|TRBV19
CASSLTEPGQGYPGNTIYF
TGTGCCAGTAGTCTCACCGAGCCGGGACAGGGGTATCCTGGAAACACCATATATTTT
>TRBJ1-2|once|-|TRBV5-4
CASSAPWEGGPDGYTF
TGTGCCAGCAGCGCCCCGTGGGAGGGTGGCCCTGATGGCTACACCTTC
>TRBJ2-7|-|-|TRBV11-2
CAIPGTSSYEQYF
TGTGCCATCCCCGGAACAAGCTCCTACGAGCAGTACTTC
>TRBJ2-5|-|-|TRBV2
CASGASQETQYF
TGTGCCAGTGGGGCTAGTCAAGAGACCCAGTACTTC
>TRBJ1-1|-|-|TRBV5-1
CASSSGGGLTEAFF
TGCGCCAGCAGCTCGGGTGGGGGGCTCACTGAAGCTTTCTTT
>TRBJ1-5|-|-|TRBV5-5
CASSPSLFRSGALNQPQHF
TGTGCCAGCAGCCCATCTCTGTTCAGGTCGGGTGCCCTGAATCAGCCCCAGCATTTT
>TRBJ2-1|few|TRBD2|TRBV9
CASSTTTGRARNEQFF
TGTGCCAGCAGCACAACGACCGGGAGGGCGAGGAATGAGCAGTTCTTC
>TRBJ2-4|-|-|TRBV5-4
CASSLAQGSDIQYF
TGTGCCAGCAGCTTGGCCCAGGGGTCGGACATTCAGTACTTC
>TRBJ2-2|-|-|TRBV6-4
CASSAAPGTGELFF
TGTGCCAGCAGTGCGGCGCCGGGGACCGGGGAGCTGTTTTTT
>TRBJ1-2|-|-|TRBV28
CASGPGTNYGYTF
TGTGCCAGTGGACCTGGGACTAACTATGGCTACACCTTC
>TRBJ1-3|-|-|TRBV9
CASSVGHTQGNTIYF
TGTGCCAGCAGCGTAGGACACACGCAAGGAAACACCATATATTTT
>TRBJ2-5|-|TRBD1|TRBV28
CASSSGQGRGETQYF
TGTGCCAGCAGCTCGGGACAGGGAAGGGGGGAGACCCAGTACTTC
>TRBJ1-5|once|-|TRBV7-8
CASSAQANQPQHF
TGTGCCAGCAGCGCTCAAGCGAATCAGCCCCAGCATTTT